Only one count was recorded for the clone carrying this T cell receptor (beta chain). The data were obtained in a study of blood T cell repertoires in COVID-19. Looking at the study overall: Sample material is recorded as cDNA or gDNA derived from T cells, B-cell-depleted T cells, or PBMCs.

This CDR3 has 16 amino acids. From germline, CDR1 is MNHNY and CDR2 SVGAGI (reference sequence). Deletions cut 0 bases from V and 0 bases from J, with 9 bases between. Assay used: immunoSEQ multiplex PCR; TCRdb lists only in-frame clones, some missing. The sample lists 200,000 to 250,000 clones; roughly 85% were seen once. V usage is TRBV6-6 and J usage is TRBJ1-5; weak D call: TRBD1 (5 bases). The specimen sequenced was peripheral blood. The receptor comes from a woman in her 70s with COVID-19, enrolled during active disease. CDR3 in amino acids: CASSYSTTVSNQPQHF. In DNA, the CDR3 is TGTGCCAGCAGTTACTCGACGACAGTTAGCAATCAGCCCCAGCATTTT.